One T cell receptor (beta chain) is described in this entry. Clones were read by immunoSEQ multiplex PCR, and TCRdb kept only the in-frame ones, dropping some. Found here are 130,000 to 150,000 clones, approximately 91% of them singletons; the top ten hold under 12%. CDR1 and CDR2 (germline): SGHRS, YFSETQ. With V trimmed by 0 bases and J by 9 bases, 4 bases remained unmatched. CDR3 length: 15 amino acids. This sample was included in a study of blood T cell repertoires in COVID-19. The sequence derives from a man in his fifties with active or convalescent COVID-19. This sequence joins TRBV5-1 and TRBJ2-1; TRBD2 matches at 12 bases. Sequences were obtained from peripheral blood. The DNA of the CDR3 is TGCGCCAGCAGCTTGGACGGACTAGCGGGATCTGAGCAGTTCTTC. This translates into CASSLDGLAGSEQFF.